This T cell receptor (beta chain) is from a study of vaccination and CD4 T cells after COVID-19. Study-wide context: Stimuli were overlapping spike peptide pools of SARS-CoV-2 and three common cold coronaviruses (HCoV-NL63, HCoV-OC43, HCoV-229E). A CEFX pool, an HIV-1 Nef pool, or no peptide went to control cultures.

As to treatment: approximately 9-day PBMC culture with coronavirus spike peptide pools or control peptides (ViraFEST assay). Via ViraFEST, peptide pools expanded antigen-specific T cells before TCR sequencing. With respect to this clonotype: Its antigen is not identified.

Once obtained from cultured CD4+ T cells, the DNA was sequenced using the Oncomine TCR Beta short-read assay. In TCRdb, the PCR reads were re-called with MiXCR into one record per CDR3 protein. The sample consists of over 15,000 distinct CDR3 sequences, approximately 77% of them appearing once. This CDR3 contains 14 residues. V lost 0 bases, J lost 8 bases, and 13 bases lay in between. The germline gives CDR1 MGHDK, CDR2 SYGVNS. The rearrangement links TRBV25-1 to TRBJ1-2, with a weak D call TRBD1 (6 bases). The sequence was collected from a human donor who received a COVID-19 vaccine. Here the sequenced sample was CD4+ T cells from blood, cultured in vitro, taken after SARS-CoV-2 vaccination. In DNA form, the CDR3 reads TGTGCCAGCAGTGAATATCAGGGGCTGGGAGGCTACACCTTC. Its translation: CASSEYQGLGGYTF.